This T cell receptor (beta chain) derives from a study of metastatic and nonmetastatic thyroid tumors. The CDR3 length is 15 residues. The germline gives CDR1 DFQATT, CDR2 SNEGSKA (reference sequence). The V end lost 0 bases, the J end lost 2 bases, and 13 bases lay between the germline ends. Original handling: Between-group CDR3 differences, defined by clinicopathological status, yielded a distant-metastasis classifier for papillary thyroid cancer. TCRdb re-clonotyped the PCR reads through MiXCR. Here the V and J calls rest on TCRdb's processing, not on the authors' analysis. The top ten hold 3.5% to 4% of the sample, which has about 40,000 clones, approximately 16% seen once. All patients were treatment-naive before thyroid surgery. As to this clone: This may stem from a read error, because a much larger clone lies one nucleotide away.

The sample was blood. The V and J genes are TRBV20-1 and TRBJ2-5; D remains unclear. The receptor was derived from a female donor with papillary thyroid cancer or a benign thyroid nodule (not recorded which). Some clones in this sample may be carry-over from other donors' samples. The CDR3 loop is CSARDYLGCQETQYF. Written as DNA, the CDR3 is TGCAGTGCTAGAGATTATTTGGGGTGTCAAGAGACCCAGTACTTC.